Below, 32 T cell receptor beta chains from the same sample are listed, as sequenced in a study of cytomegalovirus exposure and HLA in healthy donors. Primers: 60 Vbeta forward and 13 Jbeta reverse. The table came from immunoSEQ multiplex PCR; TCRdb's copy has only in-frame clones and leaves some out. The sample holds around 150,000 clones, 55% to 80% seen once. Material: PBMCs. Receptors originate from a woman aged 40-49 years in good health and CMV-seronegative.

V gene TRBV6-4 combines with J gene TRBJ2-6; D ambiguous. Germline lookup yields CDR1 MRHNA and CDR2 SNTAGT. Trimming stripped 2 bases from V and 0 bases from J, with 14 bases between. CDR3 length: 18 residues. The CDR3 bases are TGTGCCAGCAGTGACGGAGTCGGATCTCCCTCTGGGGCCAACGTCCTGACTTTC. This encodes CASSDGVGSPSGANVLTF.

The rearrangement uses TRBV5-4 and TRBJ1-3, with D possibly matching TRBD1 (5 bases). This CDR3 spans 14 amino acids. V dropped 3 bases and J dropped 2 bases, with 9 bases sitting between them. The germline CDR1 and CDR2 sequences are SGHNT and YYREEE (reference sequence). This CDR3 is CASSSPGPGNTIYF. The CDR3 nucleotides are TGTGCCAGCAGCTCCCCAGGGCCTGGAAACACCATATATTTT.

The chain carries TRBV28 and TRBJ1-2; tentatively, D is TRBD1 (6 bases). The CDR3 covers 12 residues. Trimming took 6 bases from V and 3 from J, leaving 8 bases between them. The germline V gene has CDR1 MDHEN and CDR2 SYDVKM. The CDR3 reads CASRDSHYGYTF. CDR3 DNA: TGTGCCAGCAGGGACAGTCACTATGGCTACACCTTC.

The chain combines TRBV5-4 with TRBJ1-6, with D perhaps matching TRBD1 (6 bases). The CDR3 has 15 residues. Germline V gene data show CDR1 as SGHNT and CDR2 as YYREEE (reference sequence). V lost 3 bases and J lost 7, with 14 bases in between. The CDR3 nucleotides read TGTGCCAGCAGCTCTCCAGGGGTTTGGAATTCACCCCTCCACTTT. Translation: CASSSPGVWNSPLHF.

The CDR3 region is CASSGTGIQETQYF. The DNA of the CDR3 is TGTGCCAGCAGTGGGACAGGGATACAAGAGACCCAGTACTTC. V gene TRBV2 combines with J gene TRBJ2-5; 8 bases line up with TRBD1. V was clipped by 4 bases and J by 2 bases; unmatched bases: 3. Per germline, CDR1 SNHLY and CDR2 FYNNEI. CDR3 length: 14 residues.

The rearrangement uses TRBV2 and TRBJ2-1; D is uncertain. The CDR3 spans 14 residues. Germline-derived CDR1 and CDR2 are SNHLY and FYNNEI. V shed 1 base and J shed 8 bases, with 12 bases lying between them. The DNA for the CDR3 is TGTGCCAGCAGTGAAGACCGGGTCGGTCATGAGCAGTTCTTC. Translating gives CASSEDRVGHEQFF.

The V gene is TRBV19, the J gene TRBJ2-2; 8 bases are a match to TRBD1. V shed 4 bases, J shed 5 bases, and the junction held 9 bases outside the gene matches. This CDR3 comprises 16 residues. CDR1 and CDR2 from the germline V gene are LNHDA and SQIVND (reference sequence). The CDR3 sequence: CASSTPGRGQTGELFF. DNA for the CDR3: TGTGCCAGTAGTACCCCTGGCAGGGGGCAGACCGGGGAGCTGTTTTTT.

The V gene is TRBV11-2, the J gene TRBJ1-1, with D unresolved. V was pared by 0 bases and J by 0 bases, with 8 bases between. Germline CDR1 reads SGHAT; CDR2 reads FQNNGV. The CDR3 has 15 amino acids. Here the CDR3 DNA reads TGTGCCAGCAGCTTAGACGGGGTAATGAACACTGAAGCTTTCTTT. Residues: CASSLDGVMNTEAFF.

In DNA form, the CDR3 reads TGTGCCACCAGCAGAGGGAGGTTCGCGGGGGCATGGAACACCGGGGAGCTGTTTTTT. This encodes CATSRGRFAGAWNTGELFF. V is TRBV15 and J is TRBJ2-2, with D perhaps TRBD2 (7 bases). With 1 base removed from V and 1 base from J, the gap between germline ends came to 19 bases. Germline CDR1 is LNHNV and CDR2 is YYDKDF (reference sequence). The CDR3 runs 19 residues.

The count of this clone is one. This sequence joins TRBV6-5 and TRBJ2-3; TRBD2 aligns across 7 bases. V lost 6 bases and J lost 0; bases outside the gene matches: 3. The CDR3 spans 14 residues. Germline V gene sequence: CDR1 MNHEY, CDR2 SVGAGI. The DNA for the CDR3 is TGTGCCAGCAGGGTGGGGGGGAGCACAGATACGCAGTATTTT. Its translation is CASRVGGSTDTQYF.

The count of this clone is one. The V call is TRBV28, the J call TRBJ2-2; D ambiguous. The CDR3 loop spans 11 amino acids. Trimming removed 7 bases from V and 5 bases from J, with 5 bases in between. CDR1 and CDR2 (germline): MDHEN, SYDVKM. CDR3 sequence (DNA): TGTGCCAGCACCCAGACCGGGGAGCTGTTTTTT. Translating gives CASTQTGELFF.

Only a few counts were recorded for this clone. The V and J genes are TRBV5-6 and TRBJ2-2; 8 nucleotides match TRBD2. After removal of 5 bases from V and 6 bases from J, the junction contained 12 bases not matched to a gene. The germline V gene encodes CDR1 SGHDT and CDR2 YYEEEE. This CDR3 is built from 16 residues. Here the CDR3 DNA reads TGTGCCAGCAGATCTGGCGGGACTAGGTTCGCCGGGGAGCTGTTTTTT. Its translation: CASRSGGTRFAGELFF.

V gene TRBV30 combines with J gene TRBJ2-2; 11 nucleotides line up with TRBD2. V gave up 7 bases and J gave up 2 bases; unmatched junction bases: 6. Germline lookup yields CDR1 GTSNPN and CDR2 SVGIG (reference sequence). This CDR3 region has 15 residues. CDR3 protein: CALTSGAANTGELFF. The CDR3 DNA sequence: TGTGCCTTGACTAGCGGGGCAGCTAACACCGGGGAGCTGTTTTTT.

In its sample, this clone was seen a few times. The rearrangement uses TRBV9 and TRBJ1-4, with D hard to call. The V end was cut by 0 bases, the J end by 3 bases, with 9 bases between. The CDR3 is 15 amino acids. The germline V gene has CDR1 SGDLS and CDR2 YYNGEE. CDR3 loop: CASSVAGRSNEKLFF. CDR3 bases: TGTGCCAGCAGCGTAGCTGGCAGGTCTAATGAAAAACTGTTTTTT.

The chain recombines TRBV25-1 with TRBJ1-2; no firm D call. The CDR3 runs 12 residues. The ends were cut back, 1 base at V and 4 bases at J, with 4 bases in the middle. Per germline, CDR1 MGHDK and CDR2 SYGVNS. CDR3 nucleotides: TGTGCCAGCAGTGAATTGAGCTATGGCTACACCTTC. Its protein product is CASSELSYGYTF.

The chain has TRBV30 and TRBJ2-5, with 7 nucleotides matching TRBD1. CDR1 and CDR2 (germline): GTSNPN, SVGIG (reference sequence). V lost 2 bases to trimming and J lost 6 bases; unmatched junction nucleotides: 9. There are 14 residues in the CDR3. DNA for the CDR3: TGTGCCTGGAGTCCATCGACAGGGCGGAAGACCCAGTACTTC. This translates into CAWSPSTGRKTQYF.

V gene TRBV21-1 combines with J gene TRBJ1-5; the D segment call TRBD1 is taken from the table without a DNA check. TRBV21-1 is shown as a pseudogene. There are 14 residues in the CDR3. The CDR3 reads CASSKGSGYQPQHF. In DNA form, the CDR3 reads TGTGCCAGCAGCAAAGGGTCAGGCTATCAGCCCCAGCATTTT.

The chain links TRBV7-2 to TRBJ2-5; maybe TRBD2 (7 bases). The V and J ends lost 3 bases and 4 bases respectively, with 12 bases between them. Germline V gene sequence: CDR1 SGHTA, CDR2 FQGNSA. CDR3 size: 14 residues. CDR3 nucleotides: TGTGCCAGCAGCTTCGGGGGGCCGAGAGAGACCCAGTACTTC. Amino acids: CASSFGGPRETQYF.

This chain connects TRBV6-5 to TRBJ2-2; 8 positions match TRBD1. CDR3 length equals 15 residues. Trimming cost V 7 bases and J 4 bases; bases outside gene matches: 8. CDR1 is MNHEY and CDR2 is SVGAGI in the germline V gene. The CDR3 protein is CASTLTGEGTGELFF. DNA for the CDR3: TGTGCCAGCACCCTGACAGGGGAAGGCACCGGGGAGCTGTTTTTT.

The V gene is TRBV19, the J gene TRBJ2-7; 8 bases agree with TRBD1. V gave up 7 bases and J gave up 2 bases; unmatched junction bases: 7. CDR3 length equals 14 residues. Germline V gene sequence: CDR1 LNHDA, CDR2 SQIVND (reference sequence). The CDR3 DNA reads TGTGCCAGTACCATCCCAGGGGGCCCCTACGAGCAGTACTTC. The encoded protein is CASTIPGGPYEQYF.

The rearrangement joins TRBV30 to TRBJ1-6; unclear D gene. The germline CDR1 and CDR2 sequences are GTSNPN and SVGIG (reference sequence). Trimming took 0 bases from V and 5 from J, leaving 5 bases between them. The CDR3 consists of 13 residues. CDR3 DNA: TGTGCCTGGAGTGTACGGGATAATTCACCCCTCCACTTT. It specifies CAWSVRDNSPLHF.

The chain links TRBV11-2 to TRBJ1-1; D remains ambiguous. Between the trimmed V and J ends, which lost 5 bases and 5 bases, there was a span of 15 bases. CDR1 is SGHAT, CDR2 FQNNGV, per germline. The CDR3 runs to 14 residues. The chain's CDR3 is CASSARPGGTEAFF. Here the CDR3 DNA reads TGTGCCAGCAGCGCCCGACCGGGAGGGACTGAAGCTTTCTTT.

J is TRBJ2-1 and V is TRBV30, with D perhaps TRBD1 (6 bases). Germline values: CDR1 GTSNPN, CDR2 SVGIG (reference sequence). The germline V and J ends were trimmed by 3 bases and 8 bases, with 14 bases remaining between them. This CDR3 is built from 13 residues. CDR3 coding DNA: TGTGCCTGGAGGCCACAGGGCCCCCATGAGCAGTTCTTC. This codes for CAWRPQGPHEQFF.

This chain uses TRBV7-9 with TRBJ2-5; D is unresolved. In germline, CDR1 is SEHNR, CDR2 FQNEAQ (reference sequence). The CDR3 runs to 15 residues. Trimming removed 3 bases from V and 0 bases from J, with 11 bases in between. The CDR3 DNA reads as TGTGCCAGCAGCTTTGACTTCCTAGACCAAGAGACCCAGTACTTC. This translates into CASSFDFLDQETQYF.

This clone has only one observation. For the CDR3, the DNA is TGTGCCAGCAGTATTCGGTCCTTCAATCAGCCCCAGCATTTT. It is translated as CASSIRSFNQPQHF. V is TRBV28 and J is TRBJ1-5; unclear D gene. There are 14 residues in the CDR3. The V end lost 5 bases, the J end lost 3 bases, and 11 bases lay between the germline ends. Germline-derived CDR1 and CDR2 are MDHEN and SYDVKM.

The rearrangement joins TRBV19 to TRBJ1-5, with TRBD1 matching 8 bases. V was clipped by 6 bases and J by 3 bases; unmatched bases: 7. Germline CDR1 is LNHDA and CDR2 is SQIVND (reference sequence). The CDR3 is made up of 15 amino acids. The DNA of the CDR3 is TGTGCCAGTAGCGACACAGGGGGGGTCAATCAGCCCCAGCATTTT. Its protein product is CASSDTGGVNQPQHF.

The chain links TRBV30 to TRBJ1-2, with 9 positions matching TRBD1. Germline V gene data show CDR1 as GTSNPN and CDR2 as SVGIG (reference sequence). The junction had 8 bases not matched to a gene; V was cut back by 3 bases and J by 3 bases. The CDR3 runs to 15 residues. Here the CDR3 reads CAWRRDRVGDYGYTF. In DNA, the CDR3 is TGTGCCTGGAGGAGGGACAGGGTGGGAGACTATGGCTACACCTTC.

Only one count was recorded for this clone. The rearrangement joins TRBV6-6 to TRBJ1-1; D is undetermined. V was pared by 4 bases and J by 2 bases, with 8 bases between. Germline loops: CDR1 MNHNY, CDR2 SVGAGI (reference sequence). This CDR3 has 13 residues. CDR3 nucleotides: TGTGCCAGCAGTTTGTGGCCTAACACTGAAGCTTTCTTT. This translates into CASSLWPNTEAFF.

The rearrangement joins TRBV5-6 to TRBJ2-3; tentative D call: TRBD1 (5 bases). The length of the CDR3 is 14 residues. The V gene's germline CDR1 is SGHDT and CDR2 YYEEEE. The V gene lost 2 bases and the J gene lost 4 bases, with 11 bases spanning the gap. The CDR3 nucleotides are TGTGCCAGCAGCTTCCCGGCAGGGCCAGATACGCAGTATTTT. This encodes CASSFPAGPDTQYF.

The chain joins TRBV6-4 to TRBJ1-5; 7 nucleotides line up with TRBD1. The CDR3 extends over 18 amino acids. Trimming took 6 bases from V and 0 from J; bases not matched to a gene: 14. Germline lookup yields CDR1 MRHNA and CDR2 SNTAGT. The CDR3 DNA follows: TGTGCCAGCAGATCGATCCGGGACAGAAAGCCTAGCAATCAGCCCCAGCATTTT. This encodes CASRSIRDRKPSNQPQHF.

V is TRBV6-1 and J is TRBJ1-2; D is unclear. This CDR3 comprises 13 residues. Trimming stripped 8 bases from V and 4 bases from J, with 14 bases between. CDR1 is MNHNS and CDR2 is SASEGT in the germline V gene. The CDR3: CASGEGGFYGYTF. The CDR3 DNA reads as TGTGCCAGCGGGGAGGGCGGGTTCTATGGCTACACCTTC.

The rearrangement links TRBV18 to TRBJ2-2; TRBD2 agrees at 9 bases. V lost 5 bases and J lost 2; bases outside the gene matches: 3. The CDR3 covers 15 residues. Germline CDR1 reads KGHSH; CDR2 reads LQKENI. CDR3 sequence reads: CASSKAGGNTGELFF. The CDR3 DNA reads TGTGCCAGCTCAAAAGCGGGGGGCAACACCGGGGAGCTGTTTTTT. Together with reference TRBV18 and TRBJ2-2, the CDR3 gives the full variable domain: NAGVMQNPRHLVRRRGQEARLRCSPMKGHSHVYWYRQLPEEGLKFMVYLQKENIIDESGMPKERFSAEFPKEGPSILRIQQVVRGDSAAYFCASSKAGGNTGELFFGEGSRLTVL.